The 27 T cell receptor beta chains in this list originate from one sample, sequenced in a study of shared clonotypes between healthy human individuals. Libraries were prepared by immunoSEQ multiplex PCR; TCRdb keeps only in-frame clonotypes and omits some of them. The data show some 1.5 million clones, with approximately 98% seen just once and roughly 0.45% held by the top ten. The source material was naive CD4+ T cells sorted from blood. Subset specified: CD45RA+ positively selected. These receptors were collected from a man aged 25-45 years in good health.

The chain carries TRBV6-1 and TRBJ1-3; D is ambiguous. Germline lookup yields CDR1 MNHNS and CDR2 SASEGT. The CDR3 totals 15 residues. V was pared by 6 bases and J by 8 bases, with 20 bases between. CDR3 sequence: CASSSSGYSSDTIYF. In DNA form, the CDR3 reads TGTGCCAGCAGCTCCAGCGGGTACTCTTCGGACACCATATATTTT.

The CDR3 loop reads CASSLGLAERVNEQFF. CDR3 nucleotide sequence: TGTGCCAGCAGCCTGGGACTAGCGGAGAGGGTCAATGAGCAGTTCTTC. The chain couples TRBV7-2 to TRBJ2-1; 11 bases line up with TRBD2. Germline V gene lookup returns CDR1 SGHTA and CDR2 FQGNSA. V lost 5 bases, J lost 6 bases, and 9 bases stayed unmatched. The CDR3 has 16 amino acids.

The V gene is TRBV4-1, the J gene TRBJ2-2, with D possibly matching TRBD2 (5 bases). Trimming removed 3 bases at V and 0 bases at J, with 8 bases between. The CDR3 is made up of 15 amino acids. From germline, CDR1 is MGHRA and CDR2 YSYEKL. The CDR3 loop reads CASSQGETNTGELFF. In DNA, the CDR3 is TGCGCCAGCAGCCAGGGAGAGACGAACACCGGGGAGCTGTTTTTT.

This clone occurred once. The V gene is TRBV18, the J gene TRBJ1-5, with D hard to call. This CDR3 has 16 residues. CDR1 and CDR2 from the germline V gene are KGHSH and LQKENI. The V and J ends lost 3 bases and 3 bases respectively, with 15 bases between them. The CDR3 is CASSPSFADNNQPQHF. The CDR3 bases are TGTGCCAGCTCACCTAGTTTCGCCGATAACAATCAGCCCCAGCATTTT.

This clone was recorded once. Other DNA sequences within the sample encode an identical CDR3. The chain is built from TRBV2 and TRBJ2-2; D call uncertain. Looked up from germline, CDR1 is SNHLY and CDR2 is FYNNEI. Trimming removed 3 bases at V and 0 bases at J, with 5 bases between. The CDR3 sequence is 14 residues long. The CDR3 DNA reads as TGTGCCAGCAGTGAGAGATCGAACACCGGGGAGCTGTTTTTT. Its translation: CASSERSNTGELFF.

The gene calls are TRBV5-1 and TRBJ2-3, with D tentatively TRBD2 (6 bases). Germline V gene sequence: CDR1 SGHRS, CDR2 YFSETQ. This CDR3 comprises 16 residues. The V gene lost 3 bases and the J gene lost 2 bases, with 16 bases spanning the gap. The CDR3 reads CASSSHGTSTTDTQYF. The CDR3 bases are TGCGCCAGCAGCTCACACGGGACTTCAACCACAGATACGCAGTATTTT.

The rearrangement links TRBV19 to TRBJ2-5, with TRBD1 matching over 9 bases. V lost 4 bases to trimming and J lost 2 bases; unmatched junction nucleotides: 5. The CDR3 extends over 15 amino acids. Per germline, CDR1 LNHDA and CDR2 SQIVND (reference sequence). The CDR3 loop is CASSRPGQGQETQYF. DNA for the CDR3: TGTGCCAGTAGTAGGCCGGGACAGGGACAAGAGACCCAGTACTTC.

The J gene is TRBJ1-4, the V gene TRBV5-1, with D possibly TRBD1 on 6 matching bases. The germline CDR1 and CDR2 sequences are SGHRS and YFSETQ. There are 15 residues in the CDR3. V lost 3 bases and J 3 bases, leaving 12 bases between the germline ends. CDR3 loop: CASSSDGTPNEKLFF. CDR3 sequence (DNA): TGCGCCAGCAGCTCGGACGGGACACCTAATGAAAAACTGTTTTTT.

The chain carries TRBV5-1 and TRBJ1-4; 9 bases align to TRBD1. Trimming cost V 0 bases and J 4 bases; bases outside gene matches: 7. The germline CDR1 and CDR2 sequences are SGHRS and YFSETQ. The CDR3 is made up of 17 amino acids. CDR3 sequence reads: CASSLAEDRGFNEKLFF. The CDR3 nucleotides are TGCGCCAGCAGCTTGGCCGAAGACAGGGGGTTTAATGAAAAACTGTTTTTT.

The rearrangement uses TRBV18 and TRBJ2-2, with TRBD1 as a possible D gene (6 bases). CDR3 length: 14 amino acids. The germline V and J ends were trimmed by 3 bases and 5 bases, with 10 bases remaining between them. The germline CDR1 and CDR2 sequences are KGHSH and LQKENI. CDR3 bases: TGTGCCAGCTCACCCCAACAGGGAACCGGGGAGCTGTTTTTT. Protein: CASSPQQGTGELFF.

CDR3 amino acids: CASSEIERVTQYF. In DNA form, the CDR3 reads TGTGCCAGCAGTGAAATCGAGCGGGTAACGCAGTATTTT. The rearrangement uses TRBV2 and TRBJ2-3, with D possibly TRBD2 on 6 matching bases. V was shortened by 2 bases and J by 9 bases, with 12 bases between the two germline ends. This CDR3 has 13 residues. CDR1 is SNHLY and CDR2 is FYNNEI in the germline V gene.

This chain uses TRBV5-1 with TRBJ2-1; 11 bases fit TRBD2. Germline V gene sequence: CDR1 SGHRS, CDR2 YFSETQ. The CDR3 is 17 residues long. J gave up 0 bases and V 2 bases, and 4 bases lay outside the gene matches. The CDR3 coding sequence is TGCGCCAGCAGCTTTGGACTAGCGGGTTACTCCTACAATGAGCAGTTCTTC. Protein sequence: CASSFGLAGYSYNEQFF.

The chain is built from TRBV6-1 and TRBJ2-1, with TRBD2 as a possible D gene (6 bases). CDR1 is MNHNS and CDR2 is SASEGT in the germline V gene. V was clipped by 4 bases and J by 4 bases, with 17 bases between them. The CDR3 totals 16 residues. CDR3 sequence (DNA): TGTGCCAGCAGTGGCGTACGGGGAGGAGGTTACAATGAGCAGTTCTTC. Protein product: CASSGVRGGGYNEQFF.

V gene TRBV7-2 combines with J gene TRBJ1-2; unclear D gene. CDR3 size: 14 residues. Germline lookup yields CDR1 SGHTA and CDR2 FQGNSA. V was clipped by 3 bases and J by 0 bases, with 8 bases between them. CDR3 in DNA: TGTGCCAGCAGCTTTGGAATAGCTAACTATGGCTACACCTTC. It is translated as CASSFGIANYGYTF.

The genes are TRBV30 and TRBJ2-1; D is unresolved. Germline values: CDR1 GTSNPN, CDR2 SVGIG (reference sequence). The CDR3 loop spans 11 amino acids. V was clipped by 0 bases and J by 14 bases, with 11 bases between them. CDR3 protein: CAWSVLLFKFF. CDR3 nucleotide sequence: TGTGCCTGGAGTGTACTACTCTTCAAGTTCTTC.

The J gene is TRBJ2-1, the V gene TRBV15; D may correspond to TRBD1 or TRBD2 (5 bases each). Trimming removed 5 bases from V and 1 base from J, with 21 bases in between. Germline V gene sequence: CDR1 LNHNV, CDR2 YYDKDF (reference sequence). CDR3 size: 18 residues. In DNA, the CDR3 is TGTGCCACCAGCGCACCGGGGCTCGCAGGACATTCCTACAATGAGCAGTTCTTC. This translates into CATSAPGLAGHSYNEQFF.

This clone was observed once. V gene TRBV10-3 combines with J gene TRBJ2-1, with 13 bases lining up with TRBD2. There are 16 residues in the CDR3. J gave up 5 bases and V 8 bases, and 9 bases lay outside the gene matches. From germline, CDR1 is ENHRY and CDR2 SYGVKD. The CDR3 region is CAIRASGTSGNNEQFF. As DNA, the CDR3 is TGTGCCATCCGCGCCTCCGGGACTAGCGGGAACAATGAGCAGTTCTTC.

On this clone: Within the sample, other DNA sequences also encode this same CDR3. The chain employs TRBV19 and TRBJ2-7; the D gene is possibly TRBD2 (5 bases). The germline V gene encodes CDR1 LNHDA and CDR2 SQIVND (reference sequence). The CDR3 is made up of 12 amino acids. V lost 8 bases and J 1 base, leaving 9 bases between the germline ends. The CDR3 DNA follows: TGTGCCAGTTCCCCGGGGTCCTACGAGCAGTACTTC. Translation gives CASSPGSYEQYF.

The rearrangement links TRBV6-5 to TRBJ1-2; D may be TRBD1 (5 bases). The germline V and J ends were trimmed by 2 bases and 8 bases, with 12 bases remaining between them. There are 13 residues in the CDR3. Germline V gene lookup returns CDR1 MNHEY and CDR2 SVGAGI. CDR3 loop: CASSYPGTEGYTF. The CDR3 DNA follows: TGTGCCAGCAGTTACCCTGGGACGGAGGGCTACACCTTC.

The table lists this clone with a count of one. The chain recombines TRBV5-1 with TRBJ2-3, with TRBD2 matching over 9 bases. V shed 0 bases, J shed 9 bases, and the junction held 14 bases outside the gene matches. This CDR3 has 17 amino acids. The germline V gene encodes CDR1 SGHRS and CDR2 YFSETQ. CDR3 sequence reads: CASSLVTSLSSGTTQYF. The CDR3 nucleotides read TGCGCCAGCAGCTTGGTAACTAGCTTATCTAGCGGGACAACGCAGTATTTT.

The chain employs TRBV7-2 and TRBJ2-7; no clear D gene. V dropped 5 bases and J dropped 7 bases, with 18 bases sitting between them. CDR3 length: 14 amino acids. From germline, CDR1 is SGHTA and CDR2 FQGNSA. CDR3 sequence: CASSASTTLGEQYF. The CDR3 DNA follows: TGTGCCAGCAGCGCTAGTACGACCTTGGGTGAGCAGTACTTC.

The V and J genes are TRBV11-3 and TRBJ2-5; possible D gene TRBD1, 5 bases. The CDR3 has 13 residues. The ends were cut back, 5 bases at V and 5 bases at J, with 12 bases in the middle. In germline, CDR1 is SGHNT, CDR2 YENEEA. This CDR3 reads CASSATGRETQYF. The CDR3 nucleotides read TGTGCCAGCAGCGCAACAGGAAGGGAGACCCAGTACTTC.

This chain uses TRBV7-6 with TRBJ1-2, with D maybe TRBD1 (5 bases). Trimming stripped 1 base from V and 7 bases from J, with 19 bases between. The V gene's germline CDR1 is SGHVS and CDR2 FNYEAQ. This CDR3 comprises 16 residues. CDR3 bases: TGTGCCAGCAGCTTAGGTAGTCTCGGGGCTCGGCGTGGCTACACCTTC. Translation: CASSLGSLGARRGYTF.

This chain uses TRBV28 with TRBJ2-3; 12 bases match TRBD2. V trimming: 5 bases; J trimming: 7 bases; junction bases outside the gene matches: 16. Germline V gives CDR1 MDHEN, CDR2 SYDVKM. CDR3 length: 18 amino acids. The CDR3 here is CASSRRLAGGPVGHTQYF. CDR3 nucleotides: TGTGCCAGCAGTAGGCGCCTAGCGGGAGGGCCTGTGGGACATACGCAGTATTTT. The full variable domain, with the rest looked up from reference TRBV28 and TRBJ2-3, is DVKVTQSSRYLVKRTGEKVFLECVQDMDHENMFWYRQDPGLGLRLIYFSYDVKMKEKGDIPEGYSVSREKKERFSLILESASTNQTSMYLCASSRRLAGGPVGHTQYFGPGTRLTVL.

The chain couples TRBV5-1 to TRBJ1-1, with D possibly being TRBD1 (5 bases). This CDR3 is built from 13 residues. V lost 4 bases and J lost 7, with 14 bases in between. Germline V gene data show CDR1 as SGHRS and CDR2 as YFSETQ. The CDR3 region is CASSRGWDGEAFF. The CDR3 nucleotides are TGCGCCAGCAGCCGAGGGTGGGACGGTGAAGCTTTCTTT.

The table lists this clone with a few counts. The V and J genes are TRBV2 and TRBJ2-4, with no clear D. The germline V and J ends were trimmed by 4 bases and 0 bases, with 7 bases remaining between them. CDR1 and CDR2 from the germline V gene are SNHLY and FYNNEI. The CDR3 contains 14 residues. CDR3 residues: CASSVGKAKNIQYF. CDR3 nucleotides: TGTGCCAGCAGTGTTGGAAAAGCCAAAAACATTCAGTACTTC.

The sample holds one count of this clone. V usage is TRBV19 and J usage is TRBJ2-1, with D maybe TRBD1 (7 bases). CDR3 length: 16 residues. V lost 4 bases, J lost 9 bases, and 22 bases lay in between. Per germline, CDR1 LNHDA and CDR2 SQIVND (reference sequence). The DNA for the CDR3 is TGTGCCAGTAGTAGCGCTCAGGGGGGTTTTAACACTGAGCAGTTCTTC. As protein: CASSSAQGGFNTEQFF.